A single sample gave rise to the 21 T cell receptor beta chains below, sequenced in a study of blood T cells in healthy people across ages. The authors ran a second PCR of 7 to 11 cycles using a sample-barcoded 5' primer and a J-beta primer mix. TCRdb used MiXCR to reprocess the 5' RACE reads, holding one entry per CDR3 protein. Of hundreds of thousands of distinct CDR3 sequences in the sample, 40% to 65% were seen once. The sample was blood. The receptors come from a woman older than 75 in good health.

This clonotype was detected ten times or more. This chain uses TRBV5-1 with TRBJ2-6, with unresolved D. Trimming shortened V by 4 bases and J by 1 base, and 6 bases separated the two germline ends. The CDR3 is 14 residues long. Germline V gene lookup returns CDR1 SGHRS and CDR2 YFSETQ. The CDR3 DNA follows: TGCGCCAGCAGCCTCATATCTGGGGCCAACGTCCTGACTTTC. This gives the protein CASSLISGANVLTF.

This clonotype has at least ten counts. This chain connects TRBV4-1 to TRBJ2-7, with a weak D call TRBD1 (6 bases). CDR1 is MGHRA, CDR2 YSYEKL, per germline. There are 17 residues in the CDR3. Trimming left V 0 bases short and J 8 bases short, with 23 bases between. The CDR3: CASSQDDLVGTWTKQYF. CDR3 coding DNA: TGCGCCAGCAGCCAAGATGATTTAGTCGGGACATGGACGAAGCAGTACTTC.

This rearrangement joins TRBV21-1 to TRBJ1-4. TRBV21-1 is a pseudogene locus. The CDR3 has 17 amino acids. The CDR3 DNA is TGTGCCAGCAGCAAAAAAGTCTTGAAGGCAACTAATGAAAAACTGTTTTTT. This translates into CASSKKVLKATNEKLFF.

Note on this clonotype: A much bigger clone sits one base away, suggesting this may be a read error. The V call is TRBV9, the J call TRBJ1-2; D possibly corresponds to TRBD1 (6 bases). CDR3 size: 15 residues. Germline lookup yields CDR1 SGDLS and CDR2 YYNGEE. Trimming left V 3 bases short and J 5 bases short, with 17 bases between. The CDR3 is CASSADPDSKYGYTF. DNA of the CDR3: TGTGCCAGCAGCGCAGACCCGGACAGCAAATATGGCTACACCTTC.

Regarding this clonotype: A much larger clone is a single base away; this may be a read error. This chain connects TRBV4-1 to TRBJ2-7; D tentatively fits TRBD1 or TRBD2 (6 bases each). This CDR3 is 13 amino acids long. The ends were cut back, 8 bases at V and 7 bases at J, with 18 bases in the middle. The germline CDR1 and CDR2 sequences are MGHRA and YSYEKL. The CDR3 DNA sequence: TGCGCCAGCGGGGGGCCGTTCAACAATGAGCAGTACTTC. As protein: CASGGPFNNEQYF.

In the case of this clonotype: A much larger clone differs from this one at a single base, so this may be a read error. The chain employs TRBV3-1 and TRBJ2-7; 10 bases match TRBD2. Germline assignment: CDR1 LGHDT and CDR2 YNNKEL (reference sequence). The CDR3 length is 16 residues. The V segment lost 2 bases and the J segment 7 bases; nucleotides outside the gene matches: 11. The CDR3 here is CASSQLSGRRSNEQYF. DNA of the CDR3: TGTGCCAGCAGCCAACTTAGCGGGAGGCGGAGCAATGAGCAGTACTTC.

V usage is TRBV7-9 and J usage is TRBJ2-3; D may be TRBD2 (5 bases). From germline, CDR1 is SEHNR and CDR2 FQNEAQ (reference sequence). The CDR3 is 15 residues long. Trimming took off 6 bases at V and 2 bases at J, with 15 bases between the two ends. The CDR3 DNA follows: TGTGCCAGCAGTCGGAGGAAACCAACCACAGATACGCAGTATTTT. Residues: CASSRRKPTTDTQYF. Using reference TRBV7-9 and TRBJ2-3 for the parts outside the CDR3, the full variable domain is DTGVSQNPRHKITKRGQNVTFRCDPISEHNRLYWYRQTLGQGPEFLTYFQNEAQLEKSRLLSDRFSAERPKGSFSTLEIQRTEQGDSAMYLCASSRRKPTTDTQYFGPGTRLTVL.

This clonotype was observed a few times. The chain couples TRBV15 to TRBJ1-1; D is possibly TRBD1 (6 bases). The CDR3 is made up of 14 amino acids. Trimming removed 2 bases from V and 1 base from J, with 8 bases in between. The germline V gene encodes CDR1 LNHNV and CDR2 YYDKDF (reference sequence). CDR3 DNA sequence: TGTGCCACCAGCAGAAAGGACAGGAACACTGAAGCTTTCTTT. Its translation is CATSRKDRNTEAFF.

This clonotype was detected only a few times. V and J are TRBV10-3 and TRBJ2-3; D remains ambiguous. In germline, CDR1 is ENHRY, CDR2 SYGVKD. Trimming stripped 3 bases from V and 14 bases from J, with 12 bases between. The CDR3 length is 11 residues. The CDR3 sequence is CAISEGEALYF. Written as DNA, the CDR3 is TGTGCCATCAGTGAAGGCGAGGCGCTGTATTTT.

The gene calls are TRBV12-3 or TRBV12-4 and TRBJ2-4; TRBD2 aligns across 8 bases. Judging by the DNA end, TRBJ2-7 fits better; the J call may be wrong. The CDR3 extends over 15 amino acids. CDR3 in amino acids: CASTQTSGGTYEQYF. The CDR3 DNA follows: TGTGCCAGCACCCAAACCAGCGGGGGTACCTACGAGCAGTACTTC.

This clonotype was observed a handful of times. The chain carries TRBV12-3 or TRBV12-4 and TRBJ1-6, with D maybe TRBD1 (6 bases). The CDR3 has 19 residues. The V and J ends lost 2 bases and 1 base respectively, with 18 bases between them. The CDR3 loop is CASSLMTGLQESYNSPLHF. The CDR3 nucleotides are TGTGCCAGCAGTTTAATGACAGGTCTTCAGGAGTCCTATAATTCACCCCTCCACTTT.

This clonotype was recorded many times. The CDR3 region has the DNA TGTGCCAGCAGCCGACAGAGCTATAATTCACCCCTCCACTTT. Translation: CASSRQSYNSPLHF. The chain is built from TRBV6-5 and TRBJ1-6, with D possibly being TRBD1 (5 bases). The CDR3 sequence is 14 residues long. V gave up 6 bases and J gave up 3 bases, with 9 bases separating them. Germline lookup yields CDR1 MNHEY and CDR2 SVGAGI.

The chain carries TRBV29-1 and TRBJ2-2; TRBD2 agrees at 11 bases. The trim removed 4 bases at V and 7 bases at J, leaving 8 bases unmatched. CDR1 SQVTM and CDR2 ANQGSEA come from the germline V gene. The CDR3 consists of 15 residues. In nucleotides, the CDR3 is TGCAGCGTTGTAATAGCGGGGGGGCCCGACGGGGAGCTGTTTTTT. Translating it yields CSVVIAGGPDGELFF.

The chain couples TRBV29-1 to TRBJ2-6; D may correspond to TRBD1 or TRBD2 (5 bases each). Germline V gives CDR1 SQVTM, CDR2 ANQGSEA. The CDR3 consists of 13 residues. V was trimmed by 1 base and J by 8 bases, leaving 9 bases between them. The CDR3 reads CSVEVGVTNVLTF. Here the CDR3 DNA reads TGCAGCGTTGAAGTGGGGGTTACCAACGTCCTGACTTTC.

The count of this clonotype is one. A read error may explain this, as a much larger clone is one base away. This rearrangement joins TRBV6-6 to TRBJ2-1; 9 nucleotides match TRBD2. Germline V CDR1 and CDR2: MNHNY, SVGAGI (reference sequence). CDR3 size: 16 residues. The CDR3 reads CASSSAYLGGRVERFF. Written as DNA, the CDR3 is TGTGCCAGCAGTTCCGCGTACCTTGGCGGGAGGGTTGAGCGGTTCTTC.

This clonotype was recorded only once. The chain joins TRBV7-9 to TRBJ2-5, with D possibly TRBD2 on 5 matching bases. The CDR3 totals 14 residues. Trimming shortened V by 5 bases and J by 0 bases, and 10 bases separated the two germline ends. Germline V lookup: CDR1 SEHNR, CDR2 FQNEAQ (reference sequence). The CDR3 DNA is TGTGCCAGCAGCCCTCCGGGGTACCAAGAGACCCAGTACTTC. This sequence encodes CASSPPGYQETQYF.

This clonotype has a handful of counts. V is TRBV28 and J is TRBJ2-1; D is undetermined. Germline CDR1 reads MDHEN; CDR2 reads SYDVKM. The CDR3 covers 12 residues. The V gene lost 6 bases and the J gene lost 7 bases, with 10 bases spanning the gap. The CDR3: CASSPYRNEQFF. CDR3 nucleotide sequence: TGTGCCAGCAGCCCCTATAGAAATGAGCAGTTCTTC.

This clonotype has just a few counts. At one end the junction does not follow the germline gene, possibly because of a read error. The chain has TRBV5-1 and TRBJ2-2; no clear D. This CDR3 contains 12 residues. Germline-derived CDR1 and CDR2 are SGHRS and YFSETQ. The CDR3, as DNA: TGCGCCAGCAGCTTGAACGCCGGGGAGCTGTTTTTT. Its translation is CASSLNAGELFF.

In this sample, this clonotype turned up many times. This rearrangement joins TRBV15 to TRBJ2-1; no clear D gene. V was shortened by 8 bases and J by 5 bases, with 13 bases between the two germline ends. The CDR3 consists of 13 residues. Germline V lookup: CDR1 LNHNV, CDR2 YYDKDF (reference sequence). This CDR3 reads CATGQMVHNEQFF. As DNA, the CDR3 is TGTGCCACCGGGCAGATGGTACACAATGAGCAGTTCTTC.

About this clonotype: Just one base apart from a much larger clone, this may be a read error. CDR3 DNA: TGCGCCAGCAGCTTGGTACCCTCCTACAATGAGCAGTACTTC. This gives the protein CASSLVPSYNEQYF. The J gene is TRBJ2-7, the V gene TRBV5-1, with D unclear. V was trimmed by 0 bases and J by 7 bases, leaving 14 bases between them. The CDR3 spans 14 residues. CDR1 SGHRS and CDR2 YFSETQ come from the germline V gene.

This clonotype was picked up many times. This chain uses TRBV27 with TRBJ2-1; the D gene is possibly TRBD2 (6 bases). V lost 5 bases and J 3 bases, leaving 17 bases between the germline ends. Per the germline V gene, CDR1 is MNHEY and CDR2 is SMNVEV (reference sequence). The CDR3 loop spans 16 amino acids. The CDR3 protein is CASSKAGTWNYNEQFF. The CDR3 DNA reads as TGTGCCAGCAGTAAAGCGGGTACGTGGAACTACAATGAGCAGTTCTTC.